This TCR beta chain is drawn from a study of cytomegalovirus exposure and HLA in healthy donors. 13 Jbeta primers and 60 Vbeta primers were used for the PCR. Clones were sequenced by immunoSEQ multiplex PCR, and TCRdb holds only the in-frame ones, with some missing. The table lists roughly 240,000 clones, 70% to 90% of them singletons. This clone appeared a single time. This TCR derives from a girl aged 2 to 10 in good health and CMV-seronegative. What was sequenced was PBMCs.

The CDR3 spells CASSQVGGSSYNEQFF. The CDR3 DNA sequence: TGTGCCAGCAGCCAAGTTGGGGGGAGCTCCTACAATGAGCAGTTCTTC. This chain links TRBV4-2 with TRBJ2-1; D may be TRBD2 (6 bases). V gave up 1 base and J gave up 0 bases, with 10 bases separating them. This CDR3 spans 16 amino acids. CDR1 and CDR2 from the germline V gene are LGHNA and YNFKEQ.